A single sample is the source of the 30 T cell receptor beta chains below, sequenced in a study of blood T cell repertoires in COVID-19. The protocol was immunoSEQ multiplex PCR, while the TCRdb copy is restricted to in-frame clones and leaves out a portion. The sample carries tens of thousands of clones, 85% recorded once. Material for sequencing was peripheral blood. These receptor sequences come from a woman in her fifties or sixties with active COVID-19.

This CDR3 reads CASSPTSGGALEQFF. CDR3 sequence (DNA): TGTGCCAGCAGCCCGACTAGCGGGGGGGCCCTTGAGCAGTTCTTC. The chain carries TRBV7-6 and TRBJ2-1; the match to TRBD2 covers 14 bases. V lost 5 bases and J lost 9; bases outside the gene matches: 6. The CDR3 spans 15 residues. CDR1 and CDR2 from the germline V gene are SGHVS and FNYEAQ.

V gene TRBV27 combines with J gene TRBJ2-5; a weak D match, TRBD2 (5 bases). Germline CDR1 reads MNHEY; CDR2 reads SMNVEV (reference sequence). The CDR3 totals 15 residues. Trimming took off 6 bases at V and 2 bases at J, with 16 bases between the two ends. The DNA for the CDR3 is TGTGCCAGCAGCCACCTTTCGGGGATTCAAGAGACCCAGTACTTC. Its translation: CASSHLSGIQETQYF.

This clone is medium-sized by share. This chain uses TRBV3-1 (or the pseudogene TRBV3-2) with TRBJ1-5; TRBD1 might be the D (6 bases). Germline CDR1 is LGHDT and CDR2 is YNNKEL (reference sequence). CDR3 length: 13 amino acids. The V end was cut by 5 bases, the J end by 6 bases, with 11 bases between. The CDR3 coding sequence is TGTGCCAGCAGCAGAATAGGGGGTCAGCCCCAGCATTTT. Amino acid sequence: CASSRIGGQPQHF.

The V call is TRBV11-2, the J call TRBJ2-3, with 10 bases aligning to TRBD2. CDR1 and CDR2 from the germline V gene are SGHAT and FQNNGV. The ends lost 5 bases at V and 3 bases at J; junction bases unmatched: 8. This CDR3 region has 16 residues. This CDR3 reads CASSPGVGLATDTQYF. The CDR3 region has the DNA TGTGCCAGCAGCCCGGGGGTGGGACTAGCGACAGATACGCAGTATTTT. Filled out from reference TRBV11-2 and TRBJ2-3, the complete variable domain reads EAGVAQSPRYKIIEKRQSVAFWCNPISGHATLYWYQQILGQGPKLLIQFQNNGVVDDSQLPKDRFSAERLKGVDSTLKIQPAKLEDSAVYLCASSPGVGLATDTQYFGPGTRLTVL.

The V and J genes are TRBV3-1 (or the pseudogene TRBV3-2) and TRBJ2-7; 11 bases match TRBD2. Losses at the gene ends were 4 bases for V and 6 bases for J; bases not matched to a gene: 8. This CDR3 is built from 15 residues. Per the germline V gene, CDR1 is LGHDT and CDR2 is YNNKEL (reference sequence). The CDR3 sequence: CASSLSGGAVSEQYF. For the CDR3, the DNA is TGTGCCAGCAGCCTTAGCGGGGGGGCCGTCTCCGAGCAGTACTTC.

The chain joins TRBV28 to TRBJ2-1; 10 bases match TRBD2. This CDR3 is built from 15 residues. J lost 4 bases, V lost 8 bases, and 8 bases had no gene match. The germline gives CDR1 MDHEN, CDR2 SYDVKM. CDR3 nucleotides: TGTGCCAGCTCTCTAGCGGGAGCCGCGTACAATGAGCAGTTCTTC. It translates to CASSLAGAAYNEQFF.

The chain employs TRBV6-5 and TRBJ2-2, with 9 bases matching TRBD2. CDR1 is MNHEY, CDR2 SVGAGI, per germline. V trimming: 0 bases; J trimming: 5 bases; junction bases outside the gene matches: 4. The length of the CDR3 is 16 residues. The CDR3 DNA reads TGTGCCAGCAGTTACTCGGGACTAGCAAGTACCGGGGAGCTGTTTTTT. It codes for CASSYSGLASTGELFF.

This clone was counted a few times. The V and J genes are TRBV6-5 and TRBJ1-2; 12 nucleotides align to TRBD1. Germline trimming cut 4 bases from V and 6 bases from J; bases unmatched to any gene: 6. The CDR3 extends over 15 amino acids. CDR1 MNHEY and CDR2 SVGAGI come from the germline V gene. As DNA, the CDR3 is TGTGCCAGCAGTTCCCCGGGACAGGGGGCTGATGGCTACACCTTC. It codes for CASSSPGQGADGYTF.

The J gene is TRBJ2-3, the V gene TRBV20-1, with unresolved D. Germline V lookup: CDR1 DFQATT, CDR2 SNEGSKA (reference sequence). Trimming removed 4 bases from V and 2 bases from J, with 4 bases in between. This CDR3 comprises 11 residues. Here the CDR3 DNA reads TGCAGTGCTACGTCCACAGATACGCAGTATTTT. Its translation: CSATSTDTQYF.

J is TRBJ2-5 and V is TRBV9; 8 bases map to TRBD2. Germline-derived CDR1 and CDR2 are SGDLS and YYNGEE. The CDR3 totals 15 residues. With 4 bases clipped from V and 0 bases from J, the junction kept 5 bases outside the gene matches. The CDR3 sequence is CASSPGLADQETQYF. The CDR3 region has the DNA TGTGCCAGCAGCCCCGGACTAGCCGACCAAGAGACCCAGTACTTC.

V gene TRBV5-1 combines with J gene TRBJ1-1; D not resolved. CDR1 is SGHRS and CDR2 is YFSETQ in the germline V gene. The CDR3 covers 15 residues. V was cut by 0 bases and J by 0 bases, with 9 bases left in between. The CDR3 DNA follows: TGCGCCAGCAGCTTGGGTAGAAATATGAACACTGAAGCTTTCTTT. Translation gives CASSLGRNMNTEAFF.

The chain carries TRBV14 and TRBJ1-1, with TRBD1 identical over 11 bases. The CDR3 has 13 amino acids. Germline CDR1 reads SGHDN; CDR2 reads FVKESK. The ends lost 1 base at V and 12 bases at J; junction bases unmatched: 4. The CDR3 loop reads CASSQVDRGPSFF. The CDR3 region has the DNA TGTGCCAGCAGCCAAGTGGACAGGGGGCCGTCTTTCTTT.

The chain employs TRBV9 and TRBJ2-7; 8 bases map to TRBD1. CDR1 SGDLS and CDR2 YYNGEE come from the germline V gene. Losses at the gene ends were 3 bases for V and 1 base for J; bases not matched to a gene: 6. The CDR3 is 15 residues long. CDR3 residues: CASSASGTGSYEQYF. CDR3 sequence (DNA): TGTGCCAGCAGCGCCTCAGGGACAGGATCCTACGAGCAGTACTTC.

V gene TRBV5-1 combines with J gene TRBJ2-2, with D possibly matching TRBD1 (6 bases). The germline V gene has CDR1 SGHRS and CDR2 YFSETQ. CDR3 length equals 16 residues. V shed 4 bases and J shed 1 base, with 14 bases lying between them. This CDR3 is CASSPSGTQNTGELFF. In DNA, the CDR3 is TGCGCCAGCAGCCCGTCGGGGACACAGAACACCGGGGAGCTGTTTTTT.

The V and J genes are TRBV7-3 and TRBJ2-1, with 8 positions matching TRBD2. The V and J ends lost 5 bases and 6 bases, in that order; junction bases with no gene match: 12. The CDR3 extends over 16 amino acids. Germline V gene data show CDR1 as SGHTA and CDR2 as FQGTGA. Here the CDR3 DNA reads TGTGCCAGCAGCCCCCAAGGACTAGCTTTAGCCAATGAGCAGTTCTTC. Amino acids: CASSPQGLALANEQFF.

The chain combines TRBV18 with TRBJ2-5; 7 bases agree with TRBD2. The ends lost 3 bases at V and 5 bases at J; junction bases unmatched: 6. CDR1 is KGHSH and CDR2 is LQKENI in the germline V gene. The CDR3 is 14 amino acids. The CDR3 is CASSPLADRETQYF. In DNA, the CDR3 is TGTGCCAGCTCACCCCTAGCGGACCGGGAGACCCAGTACTTC.

The chain combines TRBV3-1 (or the pseudogene TRBV3-2) with TRBJ1-6; weak D call: TRBD1 (5 bases). Germline V lookup: CDR1 LGHDT, CDR2 YNNKEL (reference sequence). Trimming took 1 base from V and 8 from J, leaving 12 bases between them. There are 15 residues in the CDR3. The CDR3 loop reads CASSQVGGADSPLHF. The CDR3 DNA is TGTGCCAGCAGCCAAGTTGGAGGGGCGGATTCACCCCTCCACTTT.

This rearrangement joins TRBV5-6 to TRBJ2-1; 8 bases agree with TRBD2. V dropped 0 bases and J dropped 6; count of bases not matched to a gene: 8. Germline CDR1 SGHDT, CDR2 YYEEEE. This CDR3 comprises 16 residues. The CDR3, as DNA: TGTGCCAGCAGCTTGGTGACCGGGGGGGCAGGCAATGAGCAGTTCTTC. Its protein is CASSLVTGGAGNEQFF.

The CDR3 loop is CASSQRSYEQYF. The CDR3 DNA is TGTGCCAGCAGCCAGCGGAGCTACGAGCAGTACTTC. The V and J genes are TRBV7-8 and TRBJ2-7; D possibly corresponds to TRBD2 (5 bases). Germline V gives CDR1 SGHVS, CDR2 FQNEAQ. V was clipped by 5 bases and J by 3 bases, with 8 bases between them. CDR3 length: 12 residues.

The rearrangement uses TRBV7-9 and TRBJ1-4; 11 nucleotides align to TRBD1. Germline CDR1 is SEHNR and CDR2 is FQNEAQ (reference sequence). V lost 6 bases to trimming and J lost 7 bases; unmatched junction nucleotides: 4. The CDR3 covers 14 residues. This CDR3 reads CASRGQGGGEKLFF. In DNA, the CDR3 is TGTGCCAGCAGGGGACAGGGGGGAGGTGAAAAACTGTTTTTT.

The chain is built from TRBV3-1 (or the pseudogene TRBV3-2) and TRBJ2-1; 11 nucleotides match TRBD2. The CDR3 is made up of 16 amino acids. After removal of 4 bases from V and 4 bases from J, the junction contained 6 bases not matched to a gene. Germline CDR1 and CDR2: LGHDT and YNNKEL (reference sequence). CDR3 region: CASSRLAGGFYNEQFF. The CDR3 nucleotides are TGTGCCAGCAGCCGGCTAGCGGGGGGATTTTACAATGAGCAGTTCTTC.

The chain carries TRBV18 and TRBJ1-1; possibly TRBD1 for D (5 bases). The CDR3 extends over 14 amino acids. The V end was cut by 5 bases, the J end by 1 base, with 11 bases between. Germline assignment: CDR1 KGHSH and CDR2 LQKENI. CDR3 sequence: CASSGGTTNTEAFF. The CDR3 DNA reads as TGTGCCAGCTCAGGGGGGACTACGAACACTGAAGCTTTCTTT.

The V gene is TRBV5-1, the J gene TRBJ2-2; D possibly corresponds to TRBD2 (5 bases). The CDR3 extends over 16 amino acids. The germline V gene has CDR1 SGHRS and CDR2 YFSETQ. The V end was cut by 7 bases, the J end by 0 bases, with 16 bases between. The CDR3 protein is CASFREGRSNTGELFF. The CDR3 bases are TGCGCCAGCTTCCGAGAGGGCAGATCGAACACCGGGGAGCTGTTTTTT.

In its sample, this clone was seen a few times. The CDR3 sequence is CASSVETGGNTGELFF. The CDR3 region has the DNA TGTGCCAGCAGCGTAGAGACAGGGGGCAACACCGGGGAGCTGTTTTTT. The V and J genes are TRBV9 and TRBJ2-2, with 10 bases fitting TRBD1. Per germline, CDR1 SGDLS and CDR2 YYNGEE. The J segment lost 2 bases and the V segment lost 0 bases, leaving 1 base of the junction unmatched. This CDR3 is 16 amino acids long.

The chain carries TRBV18 and TRBJ2-5; weak D call: TRBD1 (6 bases). The germline gives CDR1 KGHSH, CDR2 LQKENI. With 3 bases removed from V and 5 bases from J, the gap between germline ends came to 10 bases. The CDR3 has 13 residues. CDR3 amino acids: CASSPGAWETQYF. CDR3 in DNA: TGTGCCAGCTCACCGGGGGCCTGGGAGACCCAGTACTTC.

V gene TRBV7-2 combines with J gene TRBJ1-1, with D unclear. Trimming removed 5 bases at V and 5 bases at J, with 12 bases between. The germline V gene encodes CDR1 SGHTA and CDR2 FQGNSA. This CDR3 contains 13 residues. Here the CDR3 reads CASSTQRATEAFF. CDR3 nucleotide sequence: TGTGCCAGCAGCACCCAGAGGGCAACTGAAGCTTTCTTT.

The V call is TRBV4-1, the J call TRBJ1-5; 9 bases align to TRBD1. V lost 3 bases and J lost 6; bases outside the gene matches: 9. Germline CDR1 and CDR2: MGHRA and YSYEKL. The CDR3 loop spans 16 amino acids. The CDR3 nucleotides read TGCGCCAGCAGCCACTATACAGGGGGCGCGGGTCAGCCCCAGCATTTT. Protein product: CASSHYTGGAGQPQHF.

V usage is TRBV6-6 and J usage is TRBJ2-3, with 16 bases lining up with TRBD2. Germline loops: CDR1 MNHNY, CDR2 SVGAGI (reference sequence). The CDR3 contains 20 residues. With V trimmed by 5 bases and J by 4 bases, 15 bases remained unmatched. CDR3 loop: CASSPSGTSGRAFGADTQYF. The CDR3 DNA reads TGTGCCAGCAGTCCCTCCGGGACTAGCGGGAGGGCCTTTGGGGCAGATACGCAGTATTTT.

In its sample, this clone was seen a few times. Other DNA sequences from this sample encode an identical CDR3 as well. This chain links TRBV30 with TRBJ1-2, with a weak D call TRBD1 (5 bases). Trimming stripped 3 bases from V and 4 bases from J, with 9 bases between. CDR1 and CDR2 (germline): GTSNPN, SVGIG (reference sequence). The CDR3 consists of 12 residues. The CDR3 DNA sequence: TGTGCCTGGAGCACAGGAGCCTATGGCTACACCTTC. Protein sequence: CAWSTGAYGYTF.

CDR3 nucleotide sequence: TGTGCCAGCAGAAAGGGACTAGCGGGGGGGCGCACCGGGGAGCTGTTTTTT. Translating it yields CASRKGLAGGRTGELFF. V is TRBV27 and J is TRBJ2-2; 16 nucleotides line up with TRBD2. CDR3 length: 17 residues. Germline CDR1 MNHEY, CDR2 SMNVEV (reference sequence). With V trimmed by 6 bases and J by 4 bases, 5 bases remained unmatched.